The T cell receptor beta chain described here comes from a study of blood T cell repertoires in COVID-19 (dated by TCRdb to 2019 to 2021). With regard to the full study: Collaborator samples came from the United States, Italy and Spain and covered acute and convalescent phases of COVID-19. The material from the prospective study consisted of cDNA or gDNA derived from T cells, B-cell-depleted T cells, or PBMCs. Subjects who had been exposed to COVID-19, were actively infected with it, or had recovered from it provided the deeply sampled blood TCRbeta repertoires that made up the dataset. The repertoires were released in a freely available public database intended as a resource for research on the immune response to SARS-CoV-2. Samples were obtained from the ongoing ImmuneRACE study (first 160 participants) and from 1,254 subjects provided by 6 global collaborators. Sample metadata almost always included a de-identified subject ID, COVID-19 status, age in years and sex. Where available, HLA class I and class II types were obtained from metadata supplied by the sample provider rather than from assay-based typing.

TCRbeta CDR3 regions were amplified from genomic DNA by means of the immunoSEQ Assay, a bias-controlled multiplex PCR. Per the source publication's procedure: Within the assay, amplification of reference gene primers was used to estimate how many nucleated cells each sample contained. To quantify the absolute abundance of each unique TCRbeta CDR3 rearrangement, sequence reads were collapsed and filtered. For each sample, productive Simpson clonality was calculated as the square root of Simpson's diversity index across productive rearrangements. As stored in TCRdb, this immuneACCESS dataset retains in-frame rearrangements with V and J assigned. A fraction of the clones does not appear; measured against another copy, unresolved V genes explain less than half of the discrepancy, and the remainder lacks a known reason. Clonal size and the V and J genes are those of that table, whereas D and trimming came from the DNA. Counted in this sample were almost 400,000 clones; around nine tenths of them appeared once. The leading ten clones occupy 0.9% to 1% of the sample.

The sample holds a few counts of this clone. This clone's antigen is unknown. Base qualities are not recorded, but no much larger clone differs from it by a single base. General findings and caveats noted by the study authors: The amount of clinical and demographic metadata varied by source and participant and was provided uncurated.

Enrolling through a virtual design, the prospective study's participants ranged in age from roughly 18 to 89 years and lived across around 25 United States geographic areas. In the prospective study, cohorts were assigned on the basis of participant-reported clinical history obtained from a screening survey and a study questionnaire. Each participant in the prospective study had whole blood, serum and a nasopharyngeal or oropharyngeal swab collected by mobile phlebotomists. Prospective study participants could optionally give additional blood draws and questionnaires over an approximately 2-month period. Blood samples from the prospective study were shipped frozen or at room temperature prior to DNA extraction. This clonotype originated in a woman younger than 45 with acute COVID-19. The sequenced material came from PBMCs or T cells enriched from blood (not recorded which).

The sequence in DNA is TGTGCCTGGAGGGGGCTAGACAACCGCTATGGCTACACCTTC. Translation gives CAWRGLDNRYGYTF. The chain joins TRBV30 to TRBJ1-2, and possibly TRBD1, on 5 matching bases. The CDR3 covers 14 residues, taking in both the cysteine and the phenylalanine. The retained sequence is limited to the CDR3, 42 bases, with the frame set at the first base. CDR1 GTSNPN and CDR2 SVGIG were looked up in the germline V gene (reference sequence). Trimming at the junction amounts to 3 bases on V and 4 bases on J, and the germline ends lie 15 bases apart.